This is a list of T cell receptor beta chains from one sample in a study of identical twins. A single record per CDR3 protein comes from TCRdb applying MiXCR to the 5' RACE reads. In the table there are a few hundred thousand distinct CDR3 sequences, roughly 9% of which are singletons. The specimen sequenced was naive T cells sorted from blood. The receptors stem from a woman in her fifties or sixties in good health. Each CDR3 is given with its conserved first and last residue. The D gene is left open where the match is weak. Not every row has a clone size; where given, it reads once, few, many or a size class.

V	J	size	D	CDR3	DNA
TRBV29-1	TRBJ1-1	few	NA	CSVPPGNTEAFF	TGCAGCGTTCCGCCGGGGAACACTGAAGCTTTCTTT
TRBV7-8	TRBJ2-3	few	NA	CASSLQVYDTQYF	TGTGCCAGCAGCTTACAGGTCTACGATACGCAGTATTTT
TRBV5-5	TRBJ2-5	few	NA	CASSPVPGNGRETQYF	TGTGCCAGCAGCCCGGTCCCGGGCAACGGGCGGGAGACCCAGTACTTC
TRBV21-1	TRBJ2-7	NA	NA	CASSSTEGLGEQYF	TGTGCCAGCAGCTCGACAGAGGGATTAGGCGAGCAGTACTTC
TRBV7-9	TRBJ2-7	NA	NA	CASSSSRVGDEQYF	TGTGCCAGCAGCTCCTCCCGAGTGGGAGACGAGCAGTACTTC
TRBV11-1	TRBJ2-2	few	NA	CASRGRELFF	TGTGCCAGCCGAGGGCGAGAGCTGTTTTTT
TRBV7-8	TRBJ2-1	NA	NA	CASRVAGSYNEQFF	TGTGCCAGCAGAGTCGCGGGTTCCTACAATGAGCAGTTCTTC
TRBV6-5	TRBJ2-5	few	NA	CASSHRGAETQYF	TGTGCCAGCAGCCATCGGGGGGCGGAGACCCAGTACTTC
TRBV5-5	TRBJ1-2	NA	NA	CASSLGREFGGYTF	TGTGCCAGCAGCTTAGGCAGGGAATTTGGTGGCTACACCTTC
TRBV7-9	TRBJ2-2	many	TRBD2	CASSLSETSGRYTGELFF	TGTGCCAGCAGCTTATCAGAGACTAGCGGGAGGTACACCGGGGAGCTGTTTTTT
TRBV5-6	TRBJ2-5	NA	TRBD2	CASSPRGGLEAGETQYF	TGTGCCAGCAGCCCACGGGGGGGCCTTGAGGCGGGAGAGACCCAGTACTTC
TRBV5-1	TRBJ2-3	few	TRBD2	CASEKGTSGSSGTDTQYF	TGCGCCAGCGAGAAAGGGACTAGCGGGAGTTCGGGCACAGATACGCAGTATTTT
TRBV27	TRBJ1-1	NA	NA	CASSLSPQNTEAFF	TGTGCCAGCAGTTTATCCCCACAAAACACTGAAGCTTTCTTT
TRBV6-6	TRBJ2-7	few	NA	CASSYGGRGVAGHEQYF	TGTGCCAGCAGTTACGGGGGGAGGGGGGTAGCGGGCCACGAGCAGTACTTC
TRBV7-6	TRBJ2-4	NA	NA	CASSSGYRGGKNIQYF	TGTGCCAGCAGCTCAGGCTATAGGGGCGGCAAAAACATTCAGTACTTC
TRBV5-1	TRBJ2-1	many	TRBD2	CASSASGRFNEQFF	TGCGCCAGCAGCGCTAGCGGGAGATTCAATGAGCAGTTCTTC
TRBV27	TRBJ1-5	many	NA	CASSYDSGAQPQHF	TGTGCCAGCAGTTATGACAGCGGAGCTCAGCCCCAGCATTTT
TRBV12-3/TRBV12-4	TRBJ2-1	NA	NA	CASSPGGLYPLNEQFF	TGTGCCAGCAGCCCAGGAGGGCTCTACCCCCTCAATGAGCAGTTCTTC
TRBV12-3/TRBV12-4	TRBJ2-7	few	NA	CASSLDVGEQYF	TGTGCCAGCAGTTTAGATGTGGGCGAGCAGTACTTC
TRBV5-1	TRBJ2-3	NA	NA	CASSLDSTSTDTQYF	TGCGCCAGCAGCTTGGATTCTACTAGCACAGATACGCAGTATTTT
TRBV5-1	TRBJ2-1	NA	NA	CASSLGLTLVDREGEQFF	TGCGCCAGCAGCTTGGGCCTAACTCTAGTGGACAGGGAGGGTGAGCAGTTCTTC
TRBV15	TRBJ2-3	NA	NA	CATSSRQRLDDTQYF	TGTGCCACCAGCAGCCGACAGCGGTTGGATGATACGCAGTATTTT
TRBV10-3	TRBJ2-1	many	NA	CAIRERVIPNEQFF	TGTGCCATCAGGGAAAGGGTCATCCCCAATGAGCAGTTCTTC
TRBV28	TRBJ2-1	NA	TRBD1	CASTGTGSSSSYNEQFF	TGTGCCAGTACCGGGACAGGGAGTTCGAGCTCCTACAATGAGCAGTTCTTC
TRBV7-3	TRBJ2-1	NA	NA	CASSDGFYNEQFF	TGTGCCAGCAGCGACGGGTTTTACAATGAGCAGTTCTTC
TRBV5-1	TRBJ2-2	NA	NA	CASSAEDLTGRSGELFF	TGCGCCAGCTCAGCTGAGGACCTGACGGGCCGATCCGGGGAGCTGTTTTTT
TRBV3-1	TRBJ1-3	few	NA	CASSQETGSGNTIYF	TGTGCCAGCAGCCAAGAAACTGGGTCTGGAAACACCATATATTTT
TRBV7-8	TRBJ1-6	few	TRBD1	CASSLLRQGSSPLHF	TGTGCCAGCAGCTTACTTCGACAGGGGAGTTCACCCCTCCACTTT
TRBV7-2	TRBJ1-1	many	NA	CASSLVRGFTEAFF	TGTGCCAGCAGCCTAGTTAGGGGTTTCACTGAAGCTTTCTTT
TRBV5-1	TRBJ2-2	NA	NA	CASSKDRNTGELFF	TGCGCCAGCAGCAAGGACCGCAACACCGGGGAGCTGTTTTTT
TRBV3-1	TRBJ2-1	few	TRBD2	CASSQGTGGGNEQFF	TGTGCCAGCAGCCAGGGAACGGGAGGTGGCAATGAGCAGTTCTTC
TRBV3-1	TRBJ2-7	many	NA	CASSETWLASYEQYF	TGTGCCAGCAGCGAAACATGGCTAGCCTCCTACGAGCAGTACTTC
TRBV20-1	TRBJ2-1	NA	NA	CSAIMVNEQFF	TGCAGTGCTATAATGGTTAATGAGCAGTTCTTC
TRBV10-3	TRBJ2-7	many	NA	CAIWGGAHEQYF	TGTGCCATCTGGGGTGGGGCTCACGAGCAGTACTTC
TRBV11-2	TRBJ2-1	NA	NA	CASSSRGGSDYNEQFF	TGTGCCAGCAGCTCCCGTGGGGGCTCCGACTACAATGAGCAGTTCTTC
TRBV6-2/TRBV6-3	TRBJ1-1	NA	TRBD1	CASSLPGQAAGNTEAFF	TGTGCCAGCAGCCTACCGGGACAGGCCGCCGGGAACACTGAAGCTTTCTTT
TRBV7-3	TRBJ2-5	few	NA	CASSLGGALQETQYF	TGTGCCAGCAGCTTGGGAGGTGCCCTCCAAGAGACCCAGTACTTC
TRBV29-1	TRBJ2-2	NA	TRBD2	CSSTGTSVTGELFF	TGCAGCTCTACCGGGACTAGCGTAACCGGGGAGCTGTTTTTT
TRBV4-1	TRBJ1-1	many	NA	CASSAGAGEAFF	TGCGCCAGCAGCGCGGGAGCCGGTGAAGCTTTCTTT
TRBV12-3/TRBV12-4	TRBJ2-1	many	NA	CASSGMGYNEQFF	TGTGCCAGCTCAGGGATGGGCTACAATGAGCAGTTCTTC
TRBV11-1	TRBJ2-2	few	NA	CASSLAGYGRRNTGELFF	TGTGCCAGCAGCTTAGCAGGTTACGGGAGACGAAACACCGGGGAGCTGTTTTTT
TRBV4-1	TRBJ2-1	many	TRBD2	CASSQEPLLAEHNEQFF	TGCGCCAGCAGCCAAGAGCCCCTACTAGCGGAGCACAATGAGCAGTTCTTC
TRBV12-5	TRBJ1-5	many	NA	CASAVPRQPQHF	TGTGCTAGTGCCGTCCCGCGTCAGCCCCAGCATTTT
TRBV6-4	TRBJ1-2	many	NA	CASSDGNYGYTF	TGTGCCAGCAGTGACGGAAACTATGGCTACACCTTC
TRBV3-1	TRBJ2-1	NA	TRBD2	CASSHGGGEQFF	TGTGCCAGCAGCCACGGGGGAGGGGAGCAGTTCTTC
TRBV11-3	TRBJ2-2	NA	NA	CASSYDRGQIPNTGELFF	TGTGCCAGCAGTTATGACCGAGGACAGATACCGAACACCGGGGAGCTGTTTTTT
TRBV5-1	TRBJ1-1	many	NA	CASSFRTADIEAFF	TGCGCCAGCAGCTTTAGGACGGCCGACATTGAAGCTTTCTTT
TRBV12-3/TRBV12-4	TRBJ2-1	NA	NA	CASRREASSYNEQFF	TGTGCCAGCAGAAGGGAAGCTAGCTCCTACAATGAGCAGTTCTTC
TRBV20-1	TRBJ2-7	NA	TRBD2	CSARSTSGYSYEQYF	TGCAGTGCCAGATCGACTAGCGGGTATTCCTACGAGCAGTACTTC
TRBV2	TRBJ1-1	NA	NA	CASIEGRAEAFF	TGTGCCAGCATCGAGGGGCGGGCTGAAGCTTTCTTT
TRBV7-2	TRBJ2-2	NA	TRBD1	CASSLDRGRTGELFF	TGTGCCAGCAGCTTAGACAGGGGGCGGACCGGGGAGCTGTTTTTT
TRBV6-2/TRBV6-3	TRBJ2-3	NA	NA	CASSYDADTQYF	TGTGCCAGCAGTTACGATGCAGATACGCAGTATTTT
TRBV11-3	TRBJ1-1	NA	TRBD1	CASSATGADTEAFF	TGTGCCAGCAGCGCGACAGGGGCGGACACTGAAGCTTTCTTT
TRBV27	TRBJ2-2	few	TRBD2	CASTPTLAGVTGELFF	TGTGCCAGCACCCCAACGCTAGCGGGAGTTACGGGGGAGCTGTTTTTT
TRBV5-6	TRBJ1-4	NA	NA	CASSSIQGLNEKLFF	TGTGCCAGCAGCTCTATCCAGGGGCTCAATGAAAAACTGTTTTTT